These 24 T cell receptor beta chains originate from one sample sequenced in a study of blood T cell repertoires in COVID-19. Only in-frame clones appear in the TCRdb table, and some are missing; sequencing was by immunoSEQ multiplex PCR. The sample has 98,000 or so clones; about 79% are singletons. Source material: peripheral blood. These TCRs come from a woman of 80 years or more with active or convalescent COVID-19.

The chain uses TRBV19 and TRBJ1-1; no firm D call. The CDR3 consists of 13 residues. The germline V gene has CDR1 LNHDA and CDR2 SQIVND (reference sequence). Trimming removed 2 bases at V and 1 base at J, with 5 bases between. This CDR3 is CASSISGNTEAFF. CDR3 nucleotide sequence: TGTGCCAGTAGTATATCAGGGAACACTGAAGCTTTCTTT.

The chain couples TRBV3-1 (or the pseudogene TRBV3-2) to TRBJ1-1; 8 bases agree with TRBD1. CDR3 length: 14 amino acids. V shed 6 bases, J shed 4 bases, and the junction held 7 bases outside the gene matches. Germline V lookup: CDR1 LGHDT, CDR2 YNNKEL (reference sequence). Written as DNA, the CDR3 is TGTGCCAGCAGGTACGGACAGGGCGGCACTGAAGCTTTCTTT. Encoded protein: CASRYGQGGTEAFF.

The chain carries TRBV5-5 and TRBJ1-3; 8 bases map to TRBD1. CDR3 length: 14 residues. Per germline, CDR1 SGHKS and CDR2 YYEKEE (reference sequence). The V and J ends lost 7 bases and 0 bases, in that order; junction bases with no gene match: 3. The CDR3 DNA reads as TGTGCCAGCGCCGACAGGGGCTCTGGAAACACCATATATTTT. It yields the protein CASADRGSGNTIYF. The variable domain in full, completed from reference TRBV5-5 and TRBJ1-3, reads DAGVTQSPTHLIKTRGQQVTLRCSPISGHKSVSWYQQVLGQGPQFIFQYYEKEERGRGNFPDRFSARQFPNYSSELNVNALLLGDSALYLCASADRGSGNTIYFGEGSWLTVV.

The V gene is TRBV5-1, the J gene TRBJ2-7; the match to TRBD1 covers 8 bases. The trim removed 4 bases at V and 3 bases at J, leaving 9 bases unmatched. The CDR3 runs 15 residues. Germline values: CDR1 SGHRS, CDR2 YFSETQ. CDR3: CASSKQQGAGYEQYF. The CDR3 DNA reads as TGCGCCAGCAGCAAACAGCAGGGGGCCGGCTACGAGCAGTACTTC.

This chain joins TRBV7-3 and TRBJ2-6; D perhaps matches TRBD2 (6 bases). CDR1 is SGHTA, CDR2 FQGTGA, per germline. V was pared by 5 bases and J by 2 bases, with 10 bases between. The CDR3 is made up of 15 amino acids. CDR3 loop: CASSTREAGANVLTF. DNA of the CDR3: TGTGCCAGCAGCACTAGGGAGGCTGGGGCCAACGTCCTGACTTTC.

The chain recombines TRBV19 with TRBJ1-2, with TRBD1 as a possible D gene (6 bases). V gave up 6 bases and J gave up 5 bases, with 13 bases separating them. Germline assignment: CDR1 LNHDA and CDR2 SQIVND (reference sequence). The CDR3 spans 13 residues. The CDR3 here is CASSLSQGYGYTF. CDR3 nucleotides: TGTGCCAGTAGCCTTTCCCAGGGGTATGGCTACACCTTC.

This clone was detected only a few times. The chain carries TRBV9 and TRBJ1-4; no firm D call. The CDR3 contains 17 residues. In germline, CDR1 is SGDLS, CDR2 YYNGEE. V dropped 0 bases and J dropped 0 bases, with 12 bases sitting between them. This chain's CDR3 is CASSVGGGYATNEKLFF. The CDR3 DNA is TGTGCCAGCAGCGTAGGTGGAGGGTATGCAACTAATGAAAAACTGTTTTTT.

The chain recombines TRBV5-1 with TRBJ2-3, with TRBD2 matching 14 bases. CDR1 is SGHRS, CDR2 YFSETQ, per germline. This CDR3 is 15 amino acids long. V gave up 4 bases and J gave up 11 bases; unmatched junction bases: 9. The CDR3 nucleotides read TGCGCCAGCAGCCCTCGACTAGCGGGAGGGCAAGGGCAGTATTTT. Amino acid sequence: CASSPRLAGGQGQYF.

This chain links TRBV4-1 with TRBJ1-5; 7 nucleotides agree with TRBD1. Germline CDR1 and CDR2: MGHRA and YSYEKL. This CDR3 spans 20 amino acids. With V trimmed by 2 bases and J by 6 bases, 22 bases remained unmatched. This chain's CDR3 is CASSQLPGVGTASLIQPQHF. DNA for the CDR3: TGCGCCAGCAGCCAACTCCCCGGGGTGGGGACAGCGTCTTTAATTCAGCCCCAGCATTTT.

This CDR3 reads CSGRLAGGYEQYF. The CDR3, as DNA: TGCAGCGGTCGACTAGCGGGGGGTTACGAGCAGTACTTC. The J gene is TRBJ2-7, the V gene TRBV29-1; 13 positions agree with TRBD2. CDR3 length: 13 amino acids. Germline V gene sequence: CDR1 SQVTM, CDR2 ANQGSEA. V lost 7 bases and J lost 4; bases outside the gene matches: 4.

The chain has TRBV27 and TRBJ1-1; tentative D call: TRBD1 (5 bases). CDR3 length: 14 residues. Germline assignment: CDR1 MNHEY and CDR2 SMNVEV (reference sequence). V shed 6 bases and J shed 6 bases, with 17 bases lying between them. CDR3 amino acids: CASRDRLGHAEAFF. DNA of the CDR3: TGTGCCAGCAGGGATCGATTGGGGCATGCTGAAGCTTTCTTT.

This clone was recorded once. This chain links TRBV3-1 (or the pseudogene TRBV3-2) with TRBJ2-7, with 11 bases lining up with TRBD2. The CDR3 extends over 15 amino acids. Germline V gene sequence: CDR1 LGHDT, CDR2 YNNKEL (reference sequence). V trimming: 2 bases; J trimming: 4 bases; junction bases outside the gene matches: 4. CDR3 loop: CASSQQVAGGYEQYF. The CDR3 coding sequence is TGTGCCAGCAGCCAACAGGTAGCGGGAGGGTACGAGCAGTACTTC.

The rearrangement uses TRBV28 and TRBJ1-1; 9 bases are shared with TRBD1. This CDR3 is 14 amino acids long. V trimming: 8 bases; J trimming: 1 base; junction bases outside the gene matches: 5. CDR1 MDHEN and CDR2 SYDVKM come from the germline V gene. The CDR3 sequence is CASCTGGTNTEAFF. The CDR3 DNA reads TGTGCCAGCTGTACAGGGGGCACGAACACTGAAGCTTTCTTT.

This rearrangement joins TRBV7-8 to TRBJ1-5; 9 bases are a match to TRBD1. The CDR3 extends over 15 amino acids. The ends lost 5 bases at V and 3 bases at J; junction bases unmatched: 5. From germline, CDR1 is SGHVS and CDR2 FQNEAQ. Here the CDR3 DNA reads TGTGCCAGCAGCGTGGGACAGGGCCCCAATCAGCCCCAGCATTTT. It is translated as CASSVGQGPNQPQHF.

V usage is TRBV30 and J usage is TRBJ1-6, with D unclear. Germline CDR1 GTSNPN, CDR2 SVGIG (reference sequence). Trimming pared 4 bases from V and 9 bases from J, leaving 13 bases between. This CDR3 comprises 13 residues. The CDR3 loop is CAWKGGLRSPLHF. CDR3 DNA: TGTGCCTGGAAGGGAGGTCTTCGTTCACCCCTCCACTTT.

The chain has TRBV18 and TRBJ1-1; D unresolved. V lost 3 bases and J lost 4, with 12 bases in between. The CDR3 sequence is 14 residues long. CDR1 and CDR2 from the germline V gene are KGHSH and LQKENI. The CDR3 DNA sequence: TGTGCCAGCTCACCGAGGGAGGTCGGCACTGAAGCTTTCTTT. Translation gives CASSPREVGTEAFF.

The chain carries TRBV7-2 and TRBJ2-6; no definite D call. This CDR3 has 17 amino acids. V was clipped by 1 base and J by 4 bases, with 14 bases between them. Germline CDR1 reads SGHTA; CDR2 reads FQGNSA. The CDR3 bases are TGTGCCAGCAGCTTAGTAGGAGCTCCTGCAGGGGCCAACGTCCTGACTTTC. Translation: CASSLVGAPAGANVLTF.

The chain is built from TRBV18 and TRBJ1-1, with 10 bases fitting TRBD1. The CDR3 has 14 amino acids. J gave up 7 bases and V 2 bases, and 4 bases lay outside the gene matches. Germline lookup yields CDR1 KGHSH and CDR2 LQKENI. The CDR3 DNA is TGTGCCAGCTCACCAATTTGGGACAGGGGTGAAGCTTTCTTT. Its translation is CASSPIWDRGEAFF.

This chain joins TRBV29-1 and TRBJ1-2; no clear D gene. The V and J ends lost 8 bases and 4 bases respectively, with 14 bases between them. This CDR3 is 12 amino acids long. CDR1 is SQVTM and CDR2 is ANQGSEA in the germline V gene. CDR3 DNA sequence: TGCAGCATTATCCCTGGGCTCTATGGCTACACCTTC. This gives the protein CSIIPGLYGYTF.

The CDR3 DNA reads TGTGCCAGCAGATTGGGACAGGGGGCCTATGGCTACACCTTC. It encodes CASRLGQGAYGYTF. The chain uses TRBV28 and TRBJ1-2, with 12 bases that match TRBD1. Germline V CDR1 and CDR2: MDHEN, SYDVKM. Trimming removed 6 bases from V and 4 bases from J; junction bases left unmatched: 3. CDR3 size: 14 residues.

The chain combines TRBV7-9 with TRBJ1-6; 8 positions agree with TRBD1. With 3 bases clipped from V and 7 bases from J, the junction kept 5 bases outside the gene matches. CDR3 size: 15 residues. Germline-derived CDR1 and CDR2 are SEHNR and FQNEAQ (reference sequence). DNA for the CDR3: TGTGCCAGCAGCTTGGGACAGGCCCCAAATTCACCCCTCCACTTT. Translating gives CASSLGQAPNSPLHF.

This clone was counted between two and nine times. CDR3 nucleotide sequence: TGTGCCAGCAGCCTGACTAGCGGTACCTACAATGAGCAGTTCTTC. This gives the protein CASSLTSGTYNEQFF. The V and J genes are TRBV11-2 and TRBJ2-1; 9 bases map to TRBD2. The J segment lost 2 bases and the V segment lost 5 bases, leaving 4 bases of the junction unmatched. Germline CDR1 SGHAT, CDR2 FQNNGV. The CDR3 spans 15 residues.

The V gene is TRBV28, the J gene TRBJ2-7; 7 bases line up with TRBD1. Germline V CDR1 and CDR2: MDHEN, SYDVKM. The CDR3 has 17 amino acids. V trimming: 8 bases; J trimming: 7 bases; junction bases outside the gene matches: 23. The DNA for the CDR3 is TGTGCCAGCGAATTGGGCTTTGGGTCCAGGGGGAAAGTAGAGCAGTACTTC. This gives the protein CASELGFGSRGKVEQYF. The whole variable domain, remainder taken from reference TRBV28 and TRBJ2-7, is DVKVTQSSRYLVKRTGEKVFLECVQDMDHENMFWYRQDPGLGLRLIYFSYDVKMKEKGDIPEGYSVSREKKERFSLILESASTNQTSMYLCASELGFGSRGKVEQYFGPGTRLTVT.

The genes are TRBV7-8 and TRBJ2-5, with D hard to call. The CDR3 length is 11 residues. V shed 4 bases and J shed 3 bases, with 3 bases lying between them. Per the germline V gene, CDR1 is SGHVS and CDR2 is FQNEAQ. The CDR3 DNA reads as TGTGCCAGCAGCTCAAAAGAGACCCAGTACTTC. Residues: CASSSKETQYF.